This is a list of T cell receptor beta chains from one sample in a study of shared clonotypes between healthy human individuals. The assay was immunoSEQ multiplex PCR, and TCRdb's table has in-frame clones only and misses some. Of 2.3 million or so clones in the sample, more than 85% were seen once. The specimen was naive CD4+ T cells from PBMCs. The receptors were gathered from a man younger than 35 in good health. Some clones in this sample may be carry-over from other donors' samples. The CDR3 runs from the conserved cysteine through the conserved F or W. A D gene is named only where the DNA matches it firmly. The size field is filled for only some rows; it gives once, few, many or a size class.

j_call d_call v_call clone_size cdr3_aa cdr3_nt
TRBJ2-1 TRBD1 TRBV2 - CASSGHRGYEGNEQFF TGTGCCAGCAGTGGACACAGGGGGTACGAGGGTAATGAGCAGTTCTTC
TRBJ2-7 TRBD2 TRBV5-4 - CASSLTSGSRYEQYF TGTGCCAGCAGCTTAACTAGCGGGAGTCGGTACGAGCAGTACTTC
TRBJ2-2 TRBD2 TRBV15 - CATSRRTSGHTGELFF TGTGCCACCAGCAGAAGGACTAGCGGACACACCGGGGAGCTGTTTTTT
TRBJ2-7 - TRBV5-1 - CASSFEGYEQYF TGCGCCAGCAGCTTCGAGGGCTACGAGCAGTACTTC
TRBJ2-2 TRBD2 TRBV2 - CASTPGLAGTGELFF TGTGCCAGCACTCCGGGACTAGCGGGAACCGGGGAGCTGTTTTTT
TRBJ2-1 - TRBV2 - CASSEGSWTTGEQFF TGTGCCAGCAGTGAAGGGAGTTGGACTACGGGGGAGCAGTTCTTC
TRBJ1-5 - TRBV7-9 - CASSLAKRTIGNQPQHF TGTGCCAGCAGCTTAGCAAAGCGGACAATAGGCAATCAGCCCCAGCATTTT
TRBJ2-2 - TRBV30 - CAWSRGTGELFF TGTGCCTGGAGTCGGGGGACCGGGGAGCTGTTTTTT
TRBJ2-5 TRBD1 TRBV5-4 - CASSLEETGGRETQYF TGTGCCAGCAGCTTGGAGGAGACAGGGGGTCGGGAGACCCAGTACTTC
TRBJ2-6 - TRBV19 - CASSSRANVLTF TGTGCCAGTAGTTCCAGAGCCAACGTCCTGACTTTC
TRBJ2-2 TRBD2 TRBV11-2 - CASRRNAGRANTGELFF TGTGCCAGCAGGCGAAATGCCGGGAGGGCTAACACCGGGGAGCTGTTTTTT
TRBJ2-7 - TRBV30 - CAWGLAGPTYEQYF TGTGCCTGGGGGCTGGCAGGGCCCACCTACGAGCAGTACTTC
TRBJ1-4 - TRBV2 - CASSLGRLPFF TGTGCCAGCAGTTTGGGACGCCTTCCGTTTTTT
TRBJ2-3 TRBD1 TRBV27 - CASSLWGQGALPMDTQYF TGTGCCAGCAGTTTATGGGGACAGGGGGCGCTTCCAATGGATACGCAGTATTTT
TRBJ1-2 - TRBV7-2 - CASSPIGAVYGYTF TGTGCCAGCAGTCCCATTGGGGCAGTCTATGGCTACACCTTC
TRBJ1-4 - TRBV10-1 once CASQGLTNEKLFF TGCGCCAGCCAGGGGCTAACTAATGAAAAACTGTTTTTT
TRBJ2-4 - TRBV5-1 - CASSPWGDSLAKNIQYF TGCGCCAGCAGCCCGTGGGGGGACTCTCTAGCCAAAAACATTCAGTACTTC
TRBJ1-1 - TRBV2 - CASLRGRGAEAFF TGTGCCAGCCTACGGGGGAGGGGGGCTGAAGCTTTCTTT
TRBJ1-5 - TRBV5-1 - CASSLDPVGLDQPQHF TGCGCCAGCAGCTTGGATCCGGTAGGGTTGGATCAGCCCCAGCATTTT
TRBJ1-4 - TRBV28 - CASSFGLFATNEKLFF TGTGCCAGCAGTTTCGGACTCTTTGCAACTAATGAAAAACTGTTTTTT
TRBJ2-7 TRBD2 TRBV13 - CASSTRGLAGGPGVYEQYF TGTGCCAGCAGCACCCGAGGACTAGCGGGAGGGCCTGGAGTCTACGAGCAGTACTTC
TRBJ2-7 TRBD1 TRBV5-1 - CASSLLRGHEQYF TGCGCCAGCAGCTTGCTCAGGGGGCACGAGCAGTACTTC
TRBJ2-1 TRBD2 TRBV7-9 - CASSATSGPYNEQFF TGTGCCAGCAGCGCCACTAGCGGTCCCTACAATGAGCAGTTCTTC
TRBJ2-1 - TRBV12-5 - CASGLSSINEQFF TGTGCTAGTGGTTTGTCCAGTATCAATGAGCAGTTCTTC
TRBJ2-7 - TRBV20-1 - CSVAGSYEQYF TGCAGTGTGGCGGGGTCCTACGAGCAGTACTTC
TRBJ1-1 - TRBV28 once CAGLSKMNTEAFF TGTGCCGGCCTTAGCAAAATGAACACTGAAGCTTTCTTT
TRBJ1-3 - TRBV29-1 - CSVLGQLKGILYF TGCAGCGTCCTCGGGCAGTTAAAGGGCATCCTATATTTT
TRBJ1-2 - TRBV2 - CASSEGSNYGYTF TGTGCCAGCAGTGAAGGTAGTAACTATGGCTACACCTTC
TRBJ1-1 - TRBV29-1 - CSAGAGASTEAFF TGCAGCGCCGGGGCCGGAGCGAGCACTGAAGCTTTCTTT
TRBJ1-2 - TRBV10-3 - CAIASGRESGYTF TGTGCCATTGCCTCTGGACGGGAGAGTGGCTACACCTTC
TRBJ2-7 TRBD1 TRBV7-9 few CASSLVIIGDRVSYEQYF TGTGCCAGCAGCTTAGTCATAATTGGGGACAGGGTTTCCTACGAGCAGTACTTC
TRBJ1-1 - TRBV5-1 - CASSFEGTTEAFF TGCGCCAGCAGCTTTGAGGGGACCACTGAAGCTTTCTTT
TRBJ2-7 - TRBV29-1 - CSPRSGEQYF TGCAGCCCCCGGTCGGGCGAGCAGTACTTC